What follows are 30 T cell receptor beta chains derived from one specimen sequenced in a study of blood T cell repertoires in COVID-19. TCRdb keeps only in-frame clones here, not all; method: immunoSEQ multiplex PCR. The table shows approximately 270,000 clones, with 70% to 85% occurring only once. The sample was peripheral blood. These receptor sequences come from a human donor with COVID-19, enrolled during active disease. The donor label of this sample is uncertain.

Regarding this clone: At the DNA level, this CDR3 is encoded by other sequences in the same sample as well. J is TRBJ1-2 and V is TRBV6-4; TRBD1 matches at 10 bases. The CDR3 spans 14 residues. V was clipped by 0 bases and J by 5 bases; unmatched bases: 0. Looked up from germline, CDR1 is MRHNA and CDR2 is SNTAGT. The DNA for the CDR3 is TGTGCCAGCAGTGACTCGGACAGGGGGTATGGCTACACCTTC. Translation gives CASSDSDRGYGYTF.

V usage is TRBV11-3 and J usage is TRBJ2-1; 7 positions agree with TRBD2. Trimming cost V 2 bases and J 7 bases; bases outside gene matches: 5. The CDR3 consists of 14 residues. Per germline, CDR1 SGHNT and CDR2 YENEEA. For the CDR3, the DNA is TGTGCCAGCAGCTTAAGCGGGACTACAAATGAGCAGTTCTTC. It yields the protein CASSLSGTTNEQFF.

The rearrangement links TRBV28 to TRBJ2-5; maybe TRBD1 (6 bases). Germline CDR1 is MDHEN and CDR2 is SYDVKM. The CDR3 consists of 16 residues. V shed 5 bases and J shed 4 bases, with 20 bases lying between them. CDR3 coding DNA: TGTGCCAGCAGTAGCTACAGGGATGGGAATCGAGAGACCCAGTACTTC. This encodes CASSSYRDGNRETQYF.

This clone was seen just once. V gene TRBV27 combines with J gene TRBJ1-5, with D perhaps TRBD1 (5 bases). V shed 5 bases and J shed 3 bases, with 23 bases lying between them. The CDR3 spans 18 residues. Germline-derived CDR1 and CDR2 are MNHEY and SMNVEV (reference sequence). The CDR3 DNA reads TGTGCCAGCAGTCCGGGTCGTTACGGGGGGGGTTCCAATCAGCCCCAGCATTTT. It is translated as CASSPGRYGGGSNQPQHF.

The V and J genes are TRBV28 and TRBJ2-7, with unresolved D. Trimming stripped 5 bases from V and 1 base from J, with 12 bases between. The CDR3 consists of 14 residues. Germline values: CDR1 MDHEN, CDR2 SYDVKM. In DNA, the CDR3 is TGTGCCAGCAGTCCCCCCGGAGTGTCCTACGAGCAGTACTTC. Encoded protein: CASSPPGVSYEQYF.

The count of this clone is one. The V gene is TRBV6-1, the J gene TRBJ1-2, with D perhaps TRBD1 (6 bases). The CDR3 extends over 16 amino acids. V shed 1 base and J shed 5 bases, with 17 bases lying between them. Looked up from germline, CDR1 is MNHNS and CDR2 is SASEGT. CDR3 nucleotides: TGTGCCAGCAGTGAAGGGCAGGGGATTATTGGTTATGGCTACACCTTC. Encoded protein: CASSEGQGIIGYGYTF.

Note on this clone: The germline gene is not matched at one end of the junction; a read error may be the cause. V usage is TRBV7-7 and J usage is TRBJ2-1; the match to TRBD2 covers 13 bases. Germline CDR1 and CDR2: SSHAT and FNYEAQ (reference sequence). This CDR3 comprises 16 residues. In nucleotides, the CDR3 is TGTGCTAGCAGCACCCGACTAGCGGGAGGTACCGATGAGCAGTTCTTC. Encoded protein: CASSTRLAGGTDEQFF.

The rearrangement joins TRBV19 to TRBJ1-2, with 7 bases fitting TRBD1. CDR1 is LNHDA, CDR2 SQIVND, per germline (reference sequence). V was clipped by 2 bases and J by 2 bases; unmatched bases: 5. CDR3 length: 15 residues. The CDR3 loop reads CASSIPRGQNYGYTF. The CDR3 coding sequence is TGTGCCAGTAGTATACCCCGGGGACAGAACTATGGCTACACCTTC.

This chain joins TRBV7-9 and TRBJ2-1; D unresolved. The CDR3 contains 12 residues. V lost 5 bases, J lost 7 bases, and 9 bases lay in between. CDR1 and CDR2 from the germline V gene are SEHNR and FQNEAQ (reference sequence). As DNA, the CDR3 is TGTGCCAGCAGCCCGATCGGGAATGAGCAGTTCTTC. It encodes CASSPIGNEQFF.

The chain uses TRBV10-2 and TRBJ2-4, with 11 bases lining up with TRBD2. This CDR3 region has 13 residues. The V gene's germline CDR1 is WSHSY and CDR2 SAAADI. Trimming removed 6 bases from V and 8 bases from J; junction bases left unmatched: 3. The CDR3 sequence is CASRTSGSDIQYF. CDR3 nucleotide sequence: TGCGCCAGCAGAACTAGCGGGAGTGACATTCAGTACTTC.

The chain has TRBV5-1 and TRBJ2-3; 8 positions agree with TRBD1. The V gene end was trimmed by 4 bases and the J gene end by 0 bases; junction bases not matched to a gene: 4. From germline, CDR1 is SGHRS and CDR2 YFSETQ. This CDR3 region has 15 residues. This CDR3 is CASSQDRVSTDTQYF. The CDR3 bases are TGCGCCAGCAGCCAGGACAGGGTGAGCACAGATACGCAGTATTTT.

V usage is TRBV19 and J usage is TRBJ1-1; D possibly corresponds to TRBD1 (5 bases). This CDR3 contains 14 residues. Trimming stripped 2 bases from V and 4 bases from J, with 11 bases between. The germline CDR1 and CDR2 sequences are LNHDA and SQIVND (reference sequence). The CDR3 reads CASSIQAGATEAFF. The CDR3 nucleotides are TGTGCCAGTAGTATACAGGCTGGGGCCACTGAAGCTTTCTTT.

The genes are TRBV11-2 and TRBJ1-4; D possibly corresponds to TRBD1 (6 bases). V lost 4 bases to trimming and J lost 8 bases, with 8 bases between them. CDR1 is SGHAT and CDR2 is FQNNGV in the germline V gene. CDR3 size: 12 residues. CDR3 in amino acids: CASSSTGEKLFF. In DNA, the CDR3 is TGTGCCAGCAGCTCTACAGGGGAAAAACTGTTTTTT. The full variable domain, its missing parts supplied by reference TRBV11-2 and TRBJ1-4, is EAGVAQSPRYKIIEKRQSVAFWCNPISGHATLYWYQQILGQGPKLLIQFQNNGVVDDSQLPKDRFSAERLKGVDSTLKIQPAKLEDSAVYLCASSSTGEKLFFGSGTQLSVL.

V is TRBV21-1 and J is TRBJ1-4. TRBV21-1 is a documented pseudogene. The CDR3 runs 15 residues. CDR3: CASSKDYGNLEKLFF. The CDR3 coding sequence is TGTGCCAGCAGCAAAGATTACGGGAATCTTGAAAAACTGTTTTTT.

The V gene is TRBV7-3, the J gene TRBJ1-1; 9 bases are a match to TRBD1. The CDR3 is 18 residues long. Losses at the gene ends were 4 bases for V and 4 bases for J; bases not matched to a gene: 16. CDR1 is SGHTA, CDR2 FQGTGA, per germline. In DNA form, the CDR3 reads TGTGCCAGCAGCTCCCTAATACAATGGACAGGGGAAAGCACTGAAGCTTTCTTT. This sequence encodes CASSSLIQWTGESTEAFF.

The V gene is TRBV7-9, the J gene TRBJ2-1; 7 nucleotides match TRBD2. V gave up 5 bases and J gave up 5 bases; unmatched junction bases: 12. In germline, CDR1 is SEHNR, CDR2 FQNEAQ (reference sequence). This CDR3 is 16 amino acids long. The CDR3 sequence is CASSPPFREVNNEQFF. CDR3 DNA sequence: TGTGCCAGCAGCCCTCCCTTCCGGGAGGTAAACAATGAGCAGTTCTTC.

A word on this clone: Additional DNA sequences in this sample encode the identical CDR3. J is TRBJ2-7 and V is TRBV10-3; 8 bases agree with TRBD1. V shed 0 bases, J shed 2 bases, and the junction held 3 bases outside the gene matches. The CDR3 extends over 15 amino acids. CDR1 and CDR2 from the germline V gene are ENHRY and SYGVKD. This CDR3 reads CAISESGQGPYEQYF. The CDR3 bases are TGTGCCATCAGTGAGTCCGGACAGGGTCCCTACGAGCAGTACTTC.

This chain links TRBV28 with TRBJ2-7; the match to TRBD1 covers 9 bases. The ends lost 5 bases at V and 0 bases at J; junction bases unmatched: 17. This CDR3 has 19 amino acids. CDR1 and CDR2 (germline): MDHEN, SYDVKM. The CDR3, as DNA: TGTGCCAGCAGTCCAATCGGGGGACAGGGTGCCGGTATCTCCTACGAGCAGTACTTC. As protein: CASSPIGGQGAGISYEQYF.

The chain's CDR3 is CASSLSGGSYGYTF. Here the CDR3 DNA reads TGCGCCAGCAGCTTGTCCGGGGGGAGCTATGGCTACACCTTC. This chain joins TRBV5-1 and TRBJ1-2, with D maybe TRBD1 (5 bases). CDR1 and CDR2 (germline): SGHRS, YFSETQ. The CDR3 consists of 14 residues. The V and J ends lost 1 base and 4 bases respectively, with 11 bases between them.

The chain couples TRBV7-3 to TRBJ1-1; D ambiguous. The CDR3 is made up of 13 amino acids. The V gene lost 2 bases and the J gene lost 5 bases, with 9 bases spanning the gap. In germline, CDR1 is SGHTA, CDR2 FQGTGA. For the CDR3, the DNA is TGTGCCAGCAGCTTACGAGGGAATACTGAAGCTTTCTTT. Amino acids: CASSLRGNTEAFF.

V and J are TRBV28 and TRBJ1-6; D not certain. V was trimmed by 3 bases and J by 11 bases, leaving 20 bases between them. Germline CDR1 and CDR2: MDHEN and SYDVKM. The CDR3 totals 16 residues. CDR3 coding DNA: TGTGCCAGCAGTTTGGGTCCGTCTTTGGAGGTCGCACCCCTCCACTTT. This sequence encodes CASSLGPSLEVAPLHF.

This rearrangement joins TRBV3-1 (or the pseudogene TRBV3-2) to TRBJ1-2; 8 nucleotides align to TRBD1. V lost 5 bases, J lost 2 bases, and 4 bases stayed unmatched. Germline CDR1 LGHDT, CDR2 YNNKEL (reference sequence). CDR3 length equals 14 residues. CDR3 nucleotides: TGTGCCAGCAGCTATTGGACAGGGAACTATGGCTACACCTTC. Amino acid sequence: CASSYWTGNYGYTF.

DNA for the CDR3: TGTGCCAGCAGCCCCCGTAGCGGTTATGATTCACCCCTCCACTTT. Residues: CASSPRSGYDSPLHF. The chain joins TRBV7-9 to TRBJ1-6; no firm D call. The V and J ends lost 5 bases and 8 bases respectively, with 16 bases between them. The CDR3 is made up of 15 amino acids. Per the germline V gene, CDR1 is SEHNR and CDR2 is FQNEAQ (reference sequence).

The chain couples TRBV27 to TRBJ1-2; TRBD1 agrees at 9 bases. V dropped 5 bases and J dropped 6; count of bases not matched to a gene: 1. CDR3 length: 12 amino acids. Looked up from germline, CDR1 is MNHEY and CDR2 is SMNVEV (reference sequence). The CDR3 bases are TGTGCCAGCAGTACAGGGGGCGATGGCTACACCTTC. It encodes CASSTGGDGYTF.

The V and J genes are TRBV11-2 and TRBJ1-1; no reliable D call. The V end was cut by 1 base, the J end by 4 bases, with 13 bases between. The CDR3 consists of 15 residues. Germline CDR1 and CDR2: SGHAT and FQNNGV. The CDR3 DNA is TGTGCCAGCAGCTTAGCGGTGGGAGAGTCCACTGAAGCTTTCTTT. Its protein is CASSLAVGESTEAFF. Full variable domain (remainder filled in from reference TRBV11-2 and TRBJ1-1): EAGVAQSPRYKIIEKRQSVAFWCNPISGHATLYWYQQILGQGPKLLIQFQNNGVVDDSQLPKDRFSAERLKGVDSTLKIQPAKLEDSAVYLCASSLAVGESTEAFFGQGTRLTVV.

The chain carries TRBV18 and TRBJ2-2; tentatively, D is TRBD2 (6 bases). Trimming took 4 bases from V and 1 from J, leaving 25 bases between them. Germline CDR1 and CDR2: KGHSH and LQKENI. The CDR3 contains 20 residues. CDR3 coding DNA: TGTGCCAGCTCACGCTCTGTCCTAGCGCGAACCGGAATGAACACCGGGGAGCTGTTTTTT. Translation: CASSRSVLARTGMNTGELFF.

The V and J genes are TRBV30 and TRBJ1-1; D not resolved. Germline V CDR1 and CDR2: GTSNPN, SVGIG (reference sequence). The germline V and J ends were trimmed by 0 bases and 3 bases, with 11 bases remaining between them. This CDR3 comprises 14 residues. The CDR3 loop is CAWSVGLRDTEAFF. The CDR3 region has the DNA TGTGCCTGGAGTGTTGGCCTTCGGGACACTGAAGCTTTCTTT.

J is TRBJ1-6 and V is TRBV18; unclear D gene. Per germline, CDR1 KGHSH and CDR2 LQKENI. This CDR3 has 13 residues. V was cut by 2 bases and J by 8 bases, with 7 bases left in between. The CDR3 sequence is CASSPEADSPLHF. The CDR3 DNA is TGTGCCAGCTCACCAGAGGCTGATTCACCCCTCCACTTT. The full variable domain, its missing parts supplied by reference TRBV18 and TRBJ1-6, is NAGVMQNPRHLVRRRGQEARLRCSPMKGHSHVYWYRQLPEEGLKFMVYLQKENIIDESGMPKERFSAEFPKEGPSILRIQQVVRGDSAAYFCASSPEADSPLHFGNGTRLTVT.

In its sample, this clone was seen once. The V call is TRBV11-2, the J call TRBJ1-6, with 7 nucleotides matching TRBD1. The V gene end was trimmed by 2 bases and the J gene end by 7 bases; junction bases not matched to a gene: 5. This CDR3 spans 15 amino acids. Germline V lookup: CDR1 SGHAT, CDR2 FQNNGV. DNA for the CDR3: TGTGCCAGCAGCTTAAGGGGACAGACGAATTCACCCCTCCACTTT. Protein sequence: CASSLRGQTNSPLHF.

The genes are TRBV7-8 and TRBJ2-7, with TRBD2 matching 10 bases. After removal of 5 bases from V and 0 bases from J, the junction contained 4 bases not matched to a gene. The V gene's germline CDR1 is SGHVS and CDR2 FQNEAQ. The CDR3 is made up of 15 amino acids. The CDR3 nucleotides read TGTGCCAGCAGCCCCACTAGCGGGGACTCCTACGAGCAGTACTTC. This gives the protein CASSPTSGDSYEQYF.